The clone carrying this TCR beta chain was seen a handful of times. CDR1 is MNHNY and CDR2 is SVGAGI in the germline V gene (reference sequence). V gave up 6 bases and J gave up 7 bases; unmatched junction bases: 6. The CDR3 has 13 residues. The record originates from a study of blood T cell repertoires in COVID-19. For the study at large: Sources were T cells, B-cell-depleted T cells, or PBMCs; the material itself was cDNA or gDNA.

Authors' data handling: Amplified reference gene primers provided the basis for estimating nucleated cell counts. Repertoires were generated with immunoSEQ multiplex PCR, while TCRdb's copy carries only in-frame clones and drops some. V, J and clone size are taken as reported in that table, and D and trimming were inferred from the DNA itself. The sample carries around 200,000 clones, around 85% recorded once. V usage is TRBV6-6 and J usage is TRBJ1-1; TRBD1 aligns across 9 bases. The sequence came from a woman older than 75 with acute or convalescent COVID-19. The sequenced sample consisted of peripheral blood. The CDR3 sequence is CASSRGQGSEAFF. The CDR3 coding sequence is TGTGCCAGCAGCCGCGGACAGGGGAGTGAAGCTTTCTTT.